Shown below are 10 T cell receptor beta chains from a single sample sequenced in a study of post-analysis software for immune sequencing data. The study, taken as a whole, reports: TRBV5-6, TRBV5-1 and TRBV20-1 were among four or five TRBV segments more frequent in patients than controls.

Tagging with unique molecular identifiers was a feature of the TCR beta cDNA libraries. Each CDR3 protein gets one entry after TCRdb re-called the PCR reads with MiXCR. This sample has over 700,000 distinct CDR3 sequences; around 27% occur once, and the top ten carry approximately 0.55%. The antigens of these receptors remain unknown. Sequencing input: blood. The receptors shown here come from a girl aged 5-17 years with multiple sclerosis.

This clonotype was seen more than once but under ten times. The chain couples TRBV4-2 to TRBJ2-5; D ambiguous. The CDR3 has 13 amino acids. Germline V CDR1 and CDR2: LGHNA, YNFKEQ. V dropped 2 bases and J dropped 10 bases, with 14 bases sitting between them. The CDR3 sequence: CASSQTWKGGQYF. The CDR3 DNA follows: TGTGCCAGCAGCCAAACATGGAAGGGTGGCCAGTACTTC.

The chain's CDR3 is CASSQVRRVQFF. The CDR3 DNA reads as TGTGCCAGCAGCCAAGTGCGGCGGGTGCAGTTCTTC. J is TRBJ2-1 and V is TRBV7-2; tentative D call: TRBD2 (5 bases). Looked up from germline, CDR1 is SGHTA and CDR2 is FQGNSA. This CDR3 has 12 residues. Trimming stripped 5 bases from V and 12 bases from J, with 14 bases between.

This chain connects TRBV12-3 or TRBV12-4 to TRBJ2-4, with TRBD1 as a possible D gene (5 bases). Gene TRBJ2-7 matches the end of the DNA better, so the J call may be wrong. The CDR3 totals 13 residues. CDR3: CASTPNQGYEQYF. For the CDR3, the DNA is TGTGCCAGCACTCCCAATCAGGGCTACGAGCAGTACTTC.

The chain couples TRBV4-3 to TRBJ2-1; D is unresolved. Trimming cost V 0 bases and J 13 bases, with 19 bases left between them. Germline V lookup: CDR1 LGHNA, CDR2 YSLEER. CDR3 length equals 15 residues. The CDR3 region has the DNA TGCGCCAGCAGCCAAGATCTATTTCCAGACCGTCTCCAGTTCTTC. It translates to CASSQDLFPDRLQFF.

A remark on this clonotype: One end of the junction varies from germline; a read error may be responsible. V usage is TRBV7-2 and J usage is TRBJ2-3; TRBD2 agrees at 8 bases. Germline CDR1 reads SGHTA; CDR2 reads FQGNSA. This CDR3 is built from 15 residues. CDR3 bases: TGCGCCAGCAGCTTAGGTCCACTAGCGGTAGATACGCAGTATTTT. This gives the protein CASSLGPLAVDTQYF.

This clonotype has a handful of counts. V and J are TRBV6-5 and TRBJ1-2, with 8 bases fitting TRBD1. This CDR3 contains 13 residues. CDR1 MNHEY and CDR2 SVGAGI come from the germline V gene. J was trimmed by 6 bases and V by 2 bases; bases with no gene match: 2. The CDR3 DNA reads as TGTGCCAGCAGTTACCGGGGACAGGATGGCTACACCTTC. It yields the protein CASSYRGQDGYTF.

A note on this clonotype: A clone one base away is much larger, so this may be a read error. CDR3 sequence reads: CASRLASGYEQYF. CDR3 DNA: TGTGCCAGCAGGTTGGCTAGCGGCTACGAGCAGTACTTC. This sequence joins TRBV12-3 or TRBV12-4 and TRBJ2-7, with 7 bases lining up with TRBD2. The CDR3 spans 13 residues. After removal of 6 bases from V and 3 bases from J, the junction contained 5 bases not matched to a gene.

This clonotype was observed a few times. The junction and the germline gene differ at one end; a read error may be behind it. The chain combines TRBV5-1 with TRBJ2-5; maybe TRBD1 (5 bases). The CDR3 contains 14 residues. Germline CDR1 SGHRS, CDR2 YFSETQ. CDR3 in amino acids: CASSLEPGRETQYF. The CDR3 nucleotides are TGCGCCAGCAGTTTGGAACCAGGGCGGGAGACCCAGTACTTC. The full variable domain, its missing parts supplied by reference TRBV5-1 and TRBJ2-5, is KAGVTQTPRYLIKTRGQQVTLSCSPISGHRSVSWYQQTPGQGLQFLFEYFSETQRNKGNFPGRFSGRQFSNSRSEMNVSTLELGDSALYLCASSLEPGRETQYFGPGTRLLVL.

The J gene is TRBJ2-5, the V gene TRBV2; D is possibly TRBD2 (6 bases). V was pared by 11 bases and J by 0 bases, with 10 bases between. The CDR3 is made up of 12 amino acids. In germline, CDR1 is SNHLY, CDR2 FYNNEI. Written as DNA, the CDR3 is TGTGCCGGACGGGAGTACCAAGAGACCCAGTACTTC. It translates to CAGREYQETQYF.

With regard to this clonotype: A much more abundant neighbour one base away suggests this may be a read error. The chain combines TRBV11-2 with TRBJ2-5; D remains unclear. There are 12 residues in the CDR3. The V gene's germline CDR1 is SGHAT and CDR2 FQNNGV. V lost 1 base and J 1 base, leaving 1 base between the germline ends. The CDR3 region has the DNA TGTGCCAGCAGCTTAGTCCAAGAGACCCAGTACTTC. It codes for CASSLVQETQYF.